Sequencing of this T cell receptor (beta chain) was carried out in a study of early T cells in non-severe SARS-CoV-2 infection. Findings of the study overall: CD4 and private specificities were missed by VDJdb matching, which favored anti-spike CD8 responses.

This clonotype was picked up a small number of times. Its specificity is unknown. Individual cDNA molecules carried attached unique molecular identifiers. TCRdb processed the 5' RACE reads anew with MiXCR; each CDR3 protein has one entry. Here the sample spans around 70,000 distinct CDR3 sequences, roughly 11% being singletons. CDR1 and CDR2 from the germline V gene are SGHNT and YYREEE (reference sequence). The V gene lost 2 bases and the J gene lost 5 bases, with 14 bases spanning the gap. CDR3 size: 14 residues. The J gene is TRBJ2-7, the V gene TRBV5-4; D uncertain. This sequence was found in an adult who was a healthcare worker with PCR-confirmed SARS-CoV-2 infection or an uninfected control (not recorded which). Source material: whole blood. For the CDR3, the DNA is TGTGCCAGCAGCTTACGCCTAGGCGTCCACGAGCAGTACTTC. Its translation is CASSLRLGVHEQYF. The whole variable domain, remainder taken from reference TRBV5-4 and TRBJ2-7, is ETGVTQSPTHLIKTRGQQVTLRCSSQSGHNTVSWYQQALGQGPQFIFQYYREEENGRGNFPPRFSGLQFPNYSSELNVNALELDDSALYLCASSLRLGVHEQYFGPGTRLTVT.